Below are 32 T cell receptor beta chains sequenced from a single sample in a study of T cell responses to AZD1222 COVID-19 vaccine (dated by TCRdb to the early 2020s). Library preparation used the immunoSEQ multiplex PCR assay. TCRdb obtained this table from immuneACCESS and retained in-frame rearrangements with V and J assigned. These tables miss some clones; where compared with another copy, unresolved V genes account for less than half of the shortfall, and the remainder is unexplained. The sample has about 130,000 clones on record, under 95% of them singletons. The leading ten clones occupy approximately 2% of the sample. The time point label here, explained by the study, means: baseline before first vaccination. The source material was peripheral blood, sampled on day 0 of AZD1222 vaccination. The origin of the receptors is an adult in good health.

The V and J genes are TRBV10-3 and TRBJ2-3, with 13 bases aligning to TRBD2. The V segment lost 2 bases and the J segment 5 bases; nucleotides outside the gene matches: 1. Germline assignment: CDR1 ENHRY and CDR2 SYGVKD. The CDR3 extends over 15 amino acids. The CDR3 loop reads CAISETSGGEDTQYF. For the CDR3, the DNA is TGTGCCATCAGTGAGACTAGCGGGGGGGAAGATACGCAGTATTTT.

The J gene is TRBJ2-3, the V gene TRBV29-1; D perhaps matches TRBD1 (6 bases). Germline V gene lookup returns CDR1 SQVTM and CDR2 ANQGSEA. Between the trimmed V and J ends, which lost 3 bases and 6 bases, there was a span of 16 bases. This CDR3 is built from 14 residues. CDR3 coding DNA: TGCAGCGTTGAGGGCAACGTCAGGGGTGATACGCAGTATTTT. This codes for CSVEGNVRGDTQYF.

The rearrangement uses TRBV7-9 and TRBJ1-1; D is uncertain. The V gene lost 5 bases and the J gene lost 0 bases, with 7 bases spanning the gap. The CDR3 runs to 13 residues. Germline CDR1 SEHNR, CDR2 FQNEAQ (reference sequence). The CDR3: CASSPPMNTEAFF. The CDR3 coding sequence is TGTGCCAGCAGCCCCCCAATGAACACTGAAGCTTTCTTT.

This clone was picked up one time. The chain is built from TRBV6-1 and TRBJ2-3, with D possibly matching TRBD1 (6 bases). Looked up from germline, CDR1 is MNHNS and CDR2 is SASEGT. Trimming shortened V by 3 bases and J by 2 bases, and 18 bases separated the two germline ends. The CDR3 is 17 residues long. The CDR3 here is CASSEGAGRGSTDTQYF. The CDR3 DNA sequence: TGTGCCAGCAGTGAGGGGGCGGGTAGGGGATCCACAGATACGCAGTATTTT.

The J gene is TRBJ2-1, the V gene TRBV7-3, with 14 bases fitting TRBD2. Looked up from germline, CDR1 is SGHTA and CDR2 is FQGTGA. Trimming removed 4 bases from V and 0 bases from J; junction bases left unmatched: 5. CDR3 size: 18 residues. Here the CDR3 reads CASSSGLAGANSYNEQFF. CDR3 coding DNA: TGTGCCAGCAGCTCGGGACTAGCGGGGGCCAACTCCTACAATGAGCAGTTCTTC.

This clone has just a few counts. J is TRBJ1-3 and V is TRBV5-1, with 8 nucleotides matching TRBD1. V was pared by 4 bases and J by 2 bases, with 14 bases of the junction left unmatched. CDR3 size: 18 residues. Germline CDR1 is SGHRS and CDR2 is YFSETQ. DNA for the CDR3: TGCGCCAGCAGCCCAAACCGCATTACAGGGGGAACTGGAAACACCATATATTTT. Protein sequence: CASSPNRITGGTGNTIYF.

This sequence joins TRBV6-1 and TRBJ1-5; tentative D call: TRBD1 (6 bases). Trimming stripped 5 bases from V and 5 bases from J, with 13 bases between. Germline V gives CDR1 MNHNS, CDR2 SASEGT. This CDR3 has 14 amino acids. The CDR3: CASSKQGRDQPQHF. Written as DNA, the CDR3 is TGTGCCAGCAGTAAACAGGGACGGGATCAGCCCCAGCATTTT.

CDR3 residues: CASSRWGTGLSYEQYF. The CDR3 bases are TGTGCCAGCAGCCGTTGGGGGACAGGGCTTTCCTACGAGCAGTACTTC. The chain links TRBV7-6 to TRBJ2-7; 9 bases align to TRBD1. Germline lookup yields CDR1 SGHVS and CDR2 FNYEAQ. The V and J ends lost 5 bases and 1 base, in that order; junction bases with no gene match: 9. CDR3 length: 16 amino acids.

V usage is TRBV5-1 and J usage is TRBJ2-7; no firm D call. The CDR3 contains 13 residues. CDR1 SGHRS and CDR2 YFSETQ come from the germline V gene. Deletions cut 2 bases from V and 6 bases from J, with 12 bases between. CDR3 residues: CASSLGPPGEQYF. CDR3 DNA sequence: TGCGCCAGCAGCTTAGGGCCTCCGGGCGAGCAGTACTTC.

The chain recombines TRBV11-3 with TRBJ2-2, with 11 bases that match TRBD2. The ends lost 4 bases at V and 0 bases at J; junction bases unmatched: 4. Germline loops: CDR1 SGHNT, CDR2 YENEEA. The CDR3 totals 17 residues. CDR3 nucleotide sequence: TGTGCCAGCAGCTCCCTTAGCGGGGGGGCGAACACCGGGGAGCTGTTTTTT. Translating it yields CASSSLSGGANTGELFF.

On this clone itself: The sample carries other DNA sequences with the same CDR3. J is TRBJ1-2 and V is TRBV18; D might be TRBD1 (5 bases). Trimming pared 3 bases from V and 2 bases from J, leaving 10 bases between. This CDR3 spans 14 amino acids. CDR1 KGHSH and CDR2 LQKENI come from the germline V gene. CDR3 DNA sequence: TGTGCCAGCTCACCGGGGACGGGAAACTATGGCTACACCTTC. Encoded protein: CASSPGTGNYGYTF.

V is TRBV7-9 and J is TRBJ2-1; D uncertain. This CDR3 is built from 17 residues. With 6 bases removed from V and 2 bases from J, the gap between germline ends came to 20 bases. Germline-derived CDR1 and CDR2 are SEHNR and FQNEAQ (reference sequence). The chain's CDR3 is CASSYLRGPPAYNEQFF. As DNA, the CDR3 is TGTGCCAGCAGTTACCTCCGTGGGCCGCCAGCCTACAATGAGCAGTTCTTC.

This chain connects TRBV3-1 (or the pseudogene TRBV3-2) to TRBJ1-3, with D unresolved. CDR1 is LGHDT, CDR2 YNNKEL, per germline (reference sequence). Trimming shortened V by 2 bases and J by 3 bases, and 11 bases separated the two germline ends. This CDR3 spans 15 amino acids. The CDR3 sequence: CASSQFPSGGNTIYF. The CDR3 DNA reads as TGTGCCAGCAGCCAATTCCCTTCCGGTGGAAACACCATATATTTT.

For the CDR3, the DNA is TGTGCCAGCAGCTTAGGGGGCCAGCACTATGGCTACACCTTC. Protein product: CASSLGGQHYGYTF. The chain recombines TRBV7-8 with TRBJ1-2, with D possibly being TRBD1 (5 bases). The V end lost 1 base, the J end lost 3 bases, and 9 bases lay between the germline ends. From germline, CDR1 is SGHVS and CDR2 FQNEAQ. The CDR3 spans 14 residues.

The rearrangement uses TRBV9 and TRBJ1-1; no clear D. This CDR3 contains 14 residues. V was pared by 4 bases and J by 0 bases, with 10 bases between. Germline V gene lookup returns CDR1 SGDLS and CDR2 YYNGEE. The CDR3 DNA sequence: TGTGCCAGCAGCCTCACGGTCTTGAACACTGAAGCTTTCTTT. Its protein is CASSLTVLNTEAFF.

This sequence joins TRBV2 and TRBJ1-1, with a possible D match to TRBD1 (5 bases). Germline values: CDR1 SNHLY, CDR2 FYNNEI. The CDR3 is 13 residues long. V gave up 4 bases and J gave up 1 base, with 7 bases separating them. As DNA, the CDR3 is TGTGCCAGCAGTGGTGACAGGAACACTGAAGCTTTCTTT. It yields the protein CASSGDRNTEAFF.

J is TRBJ2-7 and V is TRBV9; 8 nucleotides agree with TRBD2. Trimming took 5 bases from V and 6 from J; bases not matched to a gene: 10. The CDR3 runs to 14 residues. Looked up from germline, CDR1 is SGDLS and CDR2 is YYNGEE. In DNA, the CDR3 is TGTGCCAGCAGGGAAGCGGCGGGGGGCGGCGAGCAGTACTTC. It specifies CASREAAGGGEQYF.

The chain links TRBV3-1 (or the pseudogene TRBV3-2) to TRBJ1-6; tentatively, D is TRBD1 (5 bases). V was shortened by 0 bases and J by 6 bases, with 9 bases between the two germline ends. CDR3 length: 15 residues. CDR1 and CDR2 from the germline V gene are LGHDT and YNNKEL (reference sequence). Written as DNA, the CDR3 is TGTGCCAGCAGCCAAGAGGGGGGAGGTAATTCACCCCTCCACTTT. It translates to CASSQEGGGNSPLHF.

The chain links TRBV5-5 to TRBJ2-3; tentatively, D is TRBD1 (6 bases). The CDR3 runs 12 residues. Trimming removed 1 base from V and 9 bases from J, with 9 bases in between. Germline V gene lookup returns CDR1 SGHKS and CDR2 YYEKEE (reference sequence). The CDR3 reads CASSLSTGTQYF. The CDR3 DNA reads TGTGCCAGCAGCTTGTCAACAGGGACGCAGTATTTT.

This clone was counted between two and nine times. The chain joins TRBV28 to TRBJ2-7, with D hard to call. Germline-derived CDR1 and CDR2 are MDHEN and SYDVKM. Trimming took off 4 bases at V and 2 bases at J, with 12 bases between the two ends. This CDR3 has 14 amino acids. The DNA of the CDR3 is TGTGCCAGCAGTTGGGGAATGGGAACCTACGAGCAGTACTTC. Its protein is CASSWGMGTYEQYF.

The J gene is TRBJ2-7, the V gene TRBV11-3; D perhaps matches TRBD1 (6 bases). Trimming cost V 5 bases and J 7 bases, with 15 bases left between them. The CDR3 covers 13 residues. Germline assignment: CDR1 SGHNT and CDR2 YENEEA. The CDR3 sequence is CASSRSRQGEQYF. CDR3 sequence (DNA): TGTGCCAGCAGCCGGTCCCGCCAGGGGGAGCAGTACTTC.

This clone was observed a few times. The rearrangement uses TRBV9 and TRBJ2-7; tentative D call: TRBD1 (5 bases). V lost 0 bases, J lost 2 bases, and 9 bases lay in between. Looked up from germline, CDR1 is SGDLS and CDR2 is YYNGEE. The CDR3 is 14 amino acids. CDR3 in DNA: TGTGCCAGCAGCGTAGGGGGCCAGACCTACGAGCAGTACTTC. Translation: CASSVGGQTYEQYF. Together with reference TRBV9 and TRBJ2-7, the CDR3 gives the full variable domain: DSGVTQTPKHLITATGQRVTLRCSPRSGDLSVYWYQQSLDQGLQFLIQYYNGEERAKGNILERFSAQQFPDLHSELNLSSLELGDSALYFCASSVGGQTYEQYFGPGTRLTVT.

V gene TRBV7-9 combines with J gene TRBJ2-7; unclear D gene. Between the trimmed V and J ends, which lost 1 base and 0 bases, there was a span of 13 bases. Germline-derived CDR1 and CDR2 are SEHNR and FQNEAQ (reference sequence). The CDR3 has 16 amino acids. CDR3 DNA sequence: TGTGCCAGCAGCTTAGTCCCCCCGGCGGACTCCTACGAGCAGTACTTC. This translates into CASSLVPPADSYEQYF. The variable domain in full, completed from reference TRBV7-9 and TRBJ2-7, reads DTGVSQNPRHKITKRGQNVTFRCDPISEHNRLYWYRQTLGQGPEFLTYFQNEAQLEKSRLLSDRFSAERPKGSFSTLEIQRTEQGDSAMYLCASSLVPPADSYEQYFGPGTRLTVT.

V is TRBV30 and J is TRBJ2-7; D is ambiguous. Trimming shortened V by 2 bases and J by 3 bases, and 11 bases separated the two germline ends. This CDR3 comprises 13 residues. The germline V gene has CDR1 GTSNPN and CDR2 SVGIG (reference sequence). Here the CDR3 reads CAWSPGPLYEQYF. The CDR3, as DNA: TGTGCCTGGAGTCCAGGTCCCCTCTACGAGCAGTACTTC.

The sample holds one count of this clone. The chain joins TRBV12-3 or TRBV12-4 to TRBJ2-3; no reliable D call. The CDR3 length is 13 residues. V was clipped by 3 bases and J by 2 bases, with 6 bases between them. The CDR3: CASSLMDTDTQYF. For the CDR3, the DNA is TGTGCCAGCAGTTTGATGGACACAGATACGCAGTATTTT.

V and J are TRBV18 and TRBJ1-1; D is undetermined. The CDR3 is 15 amino acids. V was pared by 0 bases and J by 2 bases, with 10 bases between. From germline, CDR1 is KGHSH and CDR2 LQKENI. As DNA, the CDR3 is TGTGCCAGCTCACCACCCCACGCGGGAAACACTGAAGCTTTCTTT. Amino acids: CASSPPHAGNTEAFF.

The CDR3 bases are TGCGCCAGCAGCTTTAGGACTAGCGGTAGCACAGATACGCAGTATTTT. The encoded protein is CASSFRTSGSTDTQYF. The chain is built from TRBV5-1 and TRBJ2-3; 10 bases agree with TRBD2. The V and J ends lost 2 bases and 0 bases, in that order; junction bases with no gene match: 3. There are 16 residues in the CDR3. Per germline, CDR1 SGHRS and CDR2 YFSETQ. Filled out from reference TRBV5-1 and TRBJ2-3, the complete variable domain reads KAGVTQTPRYLIKTRGQQVTLSCSPISGHRSVSWYQQTPGQGLQFLFEYFSETQRNKGNFPGRFSGRQFSNSRSEMNVSTLELGDSALYLCASSFRTSGSTDTQYFGPGTRLTVL.

The genes are TRBV19 and TRBJ2-4; weak D call: TRBD2 (5 bases). V lost 4 bases to trimming and J lost 8 bases, with 12 bases between them. The CDR3 has 13 residues. Per the germline V gene, CDR1 is LNHDA and CDR2 is SQIVND (reference sequence). This CDR3 is CASSRTNGDIQYF. As DNA, the CDR3 is TGTGCCAGTAGTAGAACTAACGGGGACATTCAGTACTTC.

This CDR3 is CASSERGNTEAFF. In DNA, the CDR3 is TGTGCCAGCAGTGAGCGGGGTAACACTGAAGCTTTCTTT. The V gene is TRBV5-4, the J gene TRBJ1-1; D is ambiguous. V shed 5 bases and J shed 2 bases, with 10 bases lying between them. There are 13 residues in the CDR3. Germline values: CDR1 SGHNT, CDR2 YYREEE (reference sequence).

This clone was recorded only once. The rearrangement uses TRBV19 and TRBJ1-4, with unresolved D. CDR3 length equals 14 residues. Germline loops: CDR1 LNHDA, CDR2 SQIVND (reference sequence). With 0 bases removed from V and 8 bases from J, the gap between germline ends came to 10 bases. DNA for the CDR3: TGTGCCAGTAGTATAGACGTCATTAGGGAAAAACTGTTTTTT. Its protein is CASSIDVIREKLFF.

The chain is built from TRBV4-3 and TRBJ1-6; 7 bases line up with TRBD1. CDR1 LGHNA and CDR2 YSLEER come from the germline V gene. Germline trimming cut 3 bases from V and 7 bases from J; bases unmatched to any gene: 3. The CDR3 has 14 residues. This CDR3 is CASSQEQGNSPLHF. CDR3 coding DNA: TGCGCCAGCAGCCAGGAACAGGGGAATTCACCCCTCCACTTT.

This chain joins TRBV9 and TRBJ1-1, with TRBD1 matching 7 bases. Unmatched junction bases numbered 6, after V lost 3 bases and J lost 4 bases. Germline CDR1 and CDR2: SGDLS and YYNGEE. The CDR3 loop spans 14 amino acids. This CDR3 is CASSDLAGGTEAFF. The CDR3 coding sequence is TGTGCCAGCAGCGACCTGGCAGGGGGCACTGAAGCTTTCTTT.